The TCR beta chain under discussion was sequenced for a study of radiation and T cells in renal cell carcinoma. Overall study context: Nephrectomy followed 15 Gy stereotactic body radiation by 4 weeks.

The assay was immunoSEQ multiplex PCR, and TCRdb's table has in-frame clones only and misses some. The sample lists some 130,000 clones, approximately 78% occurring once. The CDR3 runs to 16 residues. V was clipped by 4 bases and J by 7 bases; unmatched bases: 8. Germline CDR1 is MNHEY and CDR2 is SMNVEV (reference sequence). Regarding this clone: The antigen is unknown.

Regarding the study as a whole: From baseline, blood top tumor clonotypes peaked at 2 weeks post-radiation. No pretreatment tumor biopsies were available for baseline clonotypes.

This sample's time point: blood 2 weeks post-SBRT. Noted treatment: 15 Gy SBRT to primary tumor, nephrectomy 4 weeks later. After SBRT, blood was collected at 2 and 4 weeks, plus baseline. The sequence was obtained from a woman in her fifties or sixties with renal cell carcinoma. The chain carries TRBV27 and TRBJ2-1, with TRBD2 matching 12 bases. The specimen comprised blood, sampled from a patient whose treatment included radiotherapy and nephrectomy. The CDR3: CASSSRSSGGGNEQFF. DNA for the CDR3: TGTGCCAGCAGTTCCCGCTCTAGCGGGGGGGGTAATGAGCAGTTCTTC.